The 2 T cell receptor beta chains listed next were all sequenced from one sample in a study of T cell responses to AZD1222 COVID-19 vaccine. Method: immunoSEQ multiplex PCR; TCRdb's copy keeps in-frame clones and lacks some. Counted here are 84,000 or so clones, around 90% occurring once; the ten biggest clones make up less than 5.5%. The sample was peripheral blood, taken on day 0 of MenACWY control vaccination. The receptors originated from an adult in good health.

V usage is TRBV7-9 and J usage is TRBJ1-2, with 8 bases that match TRBD1. This CDR3 spans 15 amino acids. Germline V gene data show CDR1 as SEHNR and CDR2 as FQNEAQ (reference sequence). The V segment lost 1 base and the J segment 4 bases; nucleotides outside the gene matches: 5. The CDR3 coding sequence is TGTGCCAGCAGCTTAGTTCTGGACAGGGCCTATGGCTACACCTTC. Protein sequence: CASSLVLDRAYGYTF.

The chain has TRBV18 and TRBJ2-3; 13 nucleotides match TRBD2. This CDR3 has 16 amino acids. CDR1 KGHSH and CDR2 LQKENI come from the germline V gene. V lost 5 bases and J lost 6; bases outside the gene matches: 8. The CDR3 region has the DNA TGTGCCAGCTCATCGCCGGGACTAGCGGGGCTGGATACGCAGTATTTT. Protein: CASSSPGLAGLDTQYF.